This T cell receptor (beta chain) is drawn from a study of blood T cell repertoires in COVID-19. Germline V gene sequence: CDR1 LGHDT, CDR2 YNNKEL (reference sequence). The V segment lost 4 bases and the J segment 4 bases; nucleotides outside the gene matches: 5. The CDR3 has 15 amino acids. In the original analysis: Reference gene primer amplification in the assay estimated nucleated cell counts. TCRdb keeps only in-frame clones here, not all; method: immunoSEQ multiplex PCR. For V, J and clone size, that table is used; D and trimming come from the DNA. The data show 320,000 or so clones, with more than 85% seen just once and under 1.3% held by the top ten. This clone was counted a few times. This study enrolled people aged roughly 18 to 89 from 24 US geographic areas. Grouping used clinical history reported by participants in a survey and questionnaire. Recovery meant two consecutive negative NP/OP PCR tests, professional clearance, or resolved symptoms.

Sequenced sample: PBMCs or T cells enriched from blood (not recorded which). The rearrangement uses TRBV3-1 (or the pseudogene TRBV3-2) and TRBJ1-5; 9 nucleotides agree with TRBD1. This receptor was obtained from a woman aged 30 to 39 who had recovered from COVID-19. The CDR3 loop reads CASSPGTGQNQPQHF. As DNA, the CDR3 is TGTGCCAGCAGCCCTGGGACAGGGCAAAATCAGCCCCAGCATTTT.